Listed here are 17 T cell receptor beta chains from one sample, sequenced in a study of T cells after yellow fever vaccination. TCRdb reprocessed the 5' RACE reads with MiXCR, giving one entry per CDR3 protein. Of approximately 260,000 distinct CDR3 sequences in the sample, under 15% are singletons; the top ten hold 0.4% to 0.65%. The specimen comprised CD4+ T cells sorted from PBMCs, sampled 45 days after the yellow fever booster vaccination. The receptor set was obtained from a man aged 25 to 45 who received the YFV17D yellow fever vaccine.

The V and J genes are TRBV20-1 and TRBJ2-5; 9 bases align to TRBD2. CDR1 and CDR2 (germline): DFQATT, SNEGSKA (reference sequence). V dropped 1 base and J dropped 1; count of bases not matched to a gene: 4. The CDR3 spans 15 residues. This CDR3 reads CSARVLAGSQETQYF. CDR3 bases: TGCAGTGCTAGAGTGCTAGCGGGGAGCCAAGAGACCCAGTACTTC.

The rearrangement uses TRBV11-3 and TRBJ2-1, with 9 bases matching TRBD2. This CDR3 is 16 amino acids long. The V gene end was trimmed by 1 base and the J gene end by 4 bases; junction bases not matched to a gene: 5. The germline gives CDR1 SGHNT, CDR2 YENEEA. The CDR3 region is CASSLGPSGAYNEQFF. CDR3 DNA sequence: TGTGCCAGCAGCTTAGGCCCTAGCGGGGCTTACAATGAGCAGTTCTTC.

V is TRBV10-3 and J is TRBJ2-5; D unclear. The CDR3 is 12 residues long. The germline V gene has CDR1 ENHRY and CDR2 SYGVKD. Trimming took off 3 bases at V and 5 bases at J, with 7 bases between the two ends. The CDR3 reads CAISDSVETQYF. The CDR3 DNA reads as TGTGCCATCAGTGATTCCGTGGAGACCCAGTACTTC.

CDR3 amino acids: CASSLGIWETQYF. CDR3 DNA: TGTGCCAGCAGCTTAGGGATCTGGGAGACCCAGTACTTC. This chain links TRBV11-2 with TRBJ2-5, with D uncertain. Germline CDR1 reads SGHAT; CDR2 reads FQNNGV. Trimming took off 1 base at V and 5 bases at J, with 8 bases between the two ends. The CDR3 runs to 13 residues.

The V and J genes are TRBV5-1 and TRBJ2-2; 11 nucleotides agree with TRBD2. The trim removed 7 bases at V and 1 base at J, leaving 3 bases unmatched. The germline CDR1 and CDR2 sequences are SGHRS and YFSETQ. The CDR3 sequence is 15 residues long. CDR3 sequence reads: CASFGTSGNTGELFF. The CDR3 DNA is TGCGCCAGCTTCGGGACTAGCGGGAACACCGGGGAGCTGTTTTTT.

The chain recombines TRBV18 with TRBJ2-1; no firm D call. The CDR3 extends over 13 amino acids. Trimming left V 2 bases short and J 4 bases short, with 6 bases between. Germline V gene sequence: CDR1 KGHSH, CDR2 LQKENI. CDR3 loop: CASSPTLYNEQFF. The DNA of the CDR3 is TGTGCCAGCTCACCAACCCTTTACAATGAGCAGTTCTTC. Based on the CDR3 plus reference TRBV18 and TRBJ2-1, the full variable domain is NAGVMQNPRHLVRRRGQEARLRCSPMKGHSHVYWYRQLPEEGLKFMVYLQKENIIDESGMPKERFSAEFPKEGPSILRIQQVVRGDSAAYFCASSPTLYNEQFFGPGTRLTVL.

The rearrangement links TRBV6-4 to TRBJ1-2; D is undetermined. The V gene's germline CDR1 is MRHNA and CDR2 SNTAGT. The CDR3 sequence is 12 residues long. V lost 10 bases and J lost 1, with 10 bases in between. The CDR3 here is CATSDGNYGYTF. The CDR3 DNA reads TGTGCCACCTCGGACGGTAACTATGGCTACACCTTC.

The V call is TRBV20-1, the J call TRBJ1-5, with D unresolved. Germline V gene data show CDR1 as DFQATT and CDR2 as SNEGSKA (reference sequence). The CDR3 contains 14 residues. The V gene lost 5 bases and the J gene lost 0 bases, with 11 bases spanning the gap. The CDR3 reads CSALAVYSNQPQHF. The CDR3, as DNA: TGCAGTGCTCTGGCAGTGTATAGCAATCAGCCCCAGCATTTT.

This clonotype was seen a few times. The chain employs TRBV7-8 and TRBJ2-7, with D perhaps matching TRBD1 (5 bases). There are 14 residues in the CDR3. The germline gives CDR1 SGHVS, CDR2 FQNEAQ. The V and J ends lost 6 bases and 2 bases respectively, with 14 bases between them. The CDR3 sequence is CASRMTANTYEQYF. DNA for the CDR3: TGTGCCAGCAGAATGACAGCGAATACCTACGAGCAGTACTTC.

CDR3 loop: CSARDATTNYEQYF. CDR3 sequence (DNA): TGCAGTGCTAGAGACGCGACTACAAACTACGAGCAGTACTTC. The chain links TRBV20-1 to TRBJ2-7; possibly TRBD2 for D (5 bases). Germline V gives CDR1 DFQATT, CDR2 SNEGSKA (reference sequence). This CDR3 has 14 residues. V was clipped by 0 bases and J by 3 bases, with 12 bases between them.

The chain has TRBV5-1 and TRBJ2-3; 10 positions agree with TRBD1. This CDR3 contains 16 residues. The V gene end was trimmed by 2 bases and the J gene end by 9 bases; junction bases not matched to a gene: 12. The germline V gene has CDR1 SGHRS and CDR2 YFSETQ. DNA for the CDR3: TGCGCCAGCAGCTTAATGCCCAGGGACAGGGGCGAGACGCAGTATTTT. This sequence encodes CASSLMPRDRGETQYF.

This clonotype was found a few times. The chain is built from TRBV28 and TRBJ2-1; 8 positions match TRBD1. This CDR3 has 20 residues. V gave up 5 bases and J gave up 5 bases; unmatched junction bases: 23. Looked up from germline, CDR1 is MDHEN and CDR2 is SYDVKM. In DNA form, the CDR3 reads TGTGCCAGCAGTGCCCCTCCGGACAGGGCTAAAACCAGCCTGGACAATGAGCAGTTCTTC. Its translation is CASSAPPDRAKTSLDNEQFF.

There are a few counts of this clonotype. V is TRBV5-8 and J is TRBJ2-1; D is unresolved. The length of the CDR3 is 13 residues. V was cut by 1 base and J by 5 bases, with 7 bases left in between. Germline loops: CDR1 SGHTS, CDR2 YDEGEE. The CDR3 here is CASSLNSHNEQFF. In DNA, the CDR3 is TGTGCCAGCAGCTTGAACAGCCACAATGAGCAGTTCTTC.

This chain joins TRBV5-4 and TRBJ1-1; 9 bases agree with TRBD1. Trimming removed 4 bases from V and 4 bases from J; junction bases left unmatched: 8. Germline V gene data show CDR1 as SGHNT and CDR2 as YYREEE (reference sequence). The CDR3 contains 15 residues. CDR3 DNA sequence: TGTGCCAGCAGCCAAGGACAGGGGAGCCTCACTGAAGCTTTCTTT. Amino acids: CASSQGQGSLTEAFF.

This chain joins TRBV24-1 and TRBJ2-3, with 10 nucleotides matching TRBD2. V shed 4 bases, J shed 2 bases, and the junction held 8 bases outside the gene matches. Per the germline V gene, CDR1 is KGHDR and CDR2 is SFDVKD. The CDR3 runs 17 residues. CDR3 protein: CATSDATSGKNTDTQYF. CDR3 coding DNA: TGTGCCACCAGTGACGCCACTAGCGGGAAGAACACAGATACGCAGTATTTT.

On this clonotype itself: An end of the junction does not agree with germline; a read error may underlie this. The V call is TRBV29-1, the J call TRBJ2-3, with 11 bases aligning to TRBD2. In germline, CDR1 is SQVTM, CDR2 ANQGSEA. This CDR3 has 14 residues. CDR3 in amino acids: CGVVGSGRADTQYF. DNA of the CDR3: TGCGGCGTTGTTGGTAGCGGGAGGGCAGATACGCAGTATTTT.

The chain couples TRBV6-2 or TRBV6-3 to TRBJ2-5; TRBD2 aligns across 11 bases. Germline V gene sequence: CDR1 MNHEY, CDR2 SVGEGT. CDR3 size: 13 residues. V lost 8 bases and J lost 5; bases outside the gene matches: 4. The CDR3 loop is CASLAGGRETQYF. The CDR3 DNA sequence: TGTGCCAGCTTAGCGGGAGGGCGTGAGACCCAGTACTTC.